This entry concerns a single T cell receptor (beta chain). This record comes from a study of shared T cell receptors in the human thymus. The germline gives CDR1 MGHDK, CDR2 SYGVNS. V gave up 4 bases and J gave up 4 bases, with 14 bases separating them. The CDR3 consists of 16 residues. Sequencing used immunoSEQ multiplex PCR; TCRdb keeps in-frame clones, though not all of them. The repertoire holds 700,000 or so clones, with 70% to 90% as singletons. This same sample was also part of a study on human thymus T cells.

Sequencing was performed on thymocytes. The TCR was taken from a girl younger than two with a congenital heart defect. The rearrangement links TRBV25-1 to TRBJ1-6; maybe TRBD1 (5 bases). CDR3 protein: CASSAHNGAYNSPLHF. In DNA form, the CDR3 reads TGTGCCAGCAGTGCCCATAATGGGGCATATAATTCACCCCTCCACTTT.